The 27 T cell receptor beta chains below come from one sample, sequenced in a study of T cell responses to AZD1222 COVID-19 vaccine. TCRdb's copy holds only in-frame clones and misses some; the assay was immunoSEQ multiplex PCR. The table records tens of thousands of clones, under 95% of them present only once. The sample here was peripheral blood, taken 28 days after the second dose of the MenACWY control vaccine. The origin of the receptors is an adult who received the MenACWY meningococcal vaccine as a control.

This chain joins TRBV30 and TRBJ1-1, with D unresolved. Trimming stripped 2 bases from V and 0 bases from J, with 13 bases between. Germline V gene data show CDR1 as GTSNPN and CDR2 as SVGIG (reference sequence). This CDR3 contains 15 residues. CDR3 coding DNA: TGTGCCTGGAGTTCGTCTGTAGGAGTGAACACTGAAGCTTTCTTT. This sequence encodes CAWSSSVGVNTEAFF.

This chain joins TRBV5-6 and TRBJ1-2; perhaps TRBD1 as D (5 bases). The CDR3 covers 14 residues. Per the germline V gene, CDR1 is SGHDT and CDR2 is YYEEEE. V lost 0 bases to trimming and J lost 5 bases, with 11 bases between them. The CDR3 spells CASSLGDGEYGYTF. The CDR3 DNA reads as TGTGCCAGCAGCTTGGGGGACGGAGAATATGGCTACACCTTC.

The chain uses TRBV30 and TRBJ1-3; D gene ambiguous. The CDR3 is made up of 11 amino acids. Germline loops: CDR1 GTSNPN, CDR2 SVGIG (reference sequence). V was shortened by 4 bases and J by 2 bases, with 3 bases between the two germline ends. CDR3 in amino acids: CAWITGNTIYF. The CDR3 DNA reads TGTGCCTGGATCACTGGAAACACCATATATTTT.

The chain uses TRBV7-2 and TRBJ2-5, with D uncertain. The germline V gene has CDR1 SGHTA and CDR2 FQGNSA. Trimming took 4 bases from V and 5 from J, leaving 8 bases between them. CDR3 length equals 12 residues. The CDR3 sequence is CASSSRTETQYF. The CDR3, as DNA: TGTGCCAGCAGCTCACGCACTGAGACCCAGTACTTC. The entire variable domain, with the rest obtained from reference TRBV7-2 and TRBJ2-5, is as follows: GAGVSQSPSNKVTEKGKDVELRCDPISGHTALYWYRQSLGQGLEFLIYFQGNSAPDKSGLPSDRFSAERTGGSVSTLTIQRTQQEDSAVYLCASSSRTETQYFGPGTRLLVL.

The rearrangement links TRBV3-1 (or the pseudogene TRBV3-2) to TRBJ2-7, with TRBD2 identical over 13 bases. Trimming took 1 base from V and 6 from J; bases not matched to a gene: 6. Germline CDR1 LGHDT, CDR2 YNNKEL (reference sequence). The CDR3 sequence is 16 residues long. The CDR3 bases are TGTGCCAGCAGCCAAGGACTAGCGGGAGGTGGTGTCGAGCAGTACTTC. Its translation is CASSQGLAGGGVEQYF.

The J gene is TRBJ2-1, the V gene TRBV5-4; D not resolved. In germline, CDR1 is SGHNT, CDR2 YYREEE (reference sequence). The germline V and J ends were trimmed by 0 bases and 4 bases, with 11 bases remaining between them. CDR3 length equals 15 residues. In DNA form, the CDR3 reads TGTGCCAGCAGCTTGGACGGAACAGATTACAATGAGCAGTTCTTC. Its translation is CASSLDGTDYNEQFF.

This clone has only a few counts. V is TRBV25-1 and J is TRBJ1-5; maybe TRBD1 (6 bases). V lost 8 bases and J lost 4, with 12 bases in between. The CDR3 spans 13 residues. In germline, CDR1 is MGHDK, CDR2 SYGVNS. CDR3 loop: CASGTHDNQPQHF. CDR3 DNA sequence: TGTGCCAGCGGGACACATGATAATCAGCCCCAGCATTTT. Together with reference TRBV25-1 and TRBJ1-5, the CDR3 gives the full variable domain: EADIYQTPRYLVIGTGKKITLECSQTMGHDKMYWYQQDPGMELHLIHYSYGVNSTEKGDLSSESTVSRIRTEHFPLTLESARPSHTSQYLCASGTHDNQPQHFGDGTRLSIL.

In DNA form, the CDR3 reads TGTGCCACCAAACCCCGGGGGGCTAACACTGAAGCTTTCTTT. Amino acid sequence: CATKPRGANTEAFF. The chain has TRBV15 and TRBJ1-1; perhaps TRBD1 as D (6 bases). The CDR3 spans 14 residues. The germline gives CDR1 LNHNV, CDR2 YYDKDF (reference sequence). Trimming stripped 7 bases from V and 2 bases from J, with 14 bases between.

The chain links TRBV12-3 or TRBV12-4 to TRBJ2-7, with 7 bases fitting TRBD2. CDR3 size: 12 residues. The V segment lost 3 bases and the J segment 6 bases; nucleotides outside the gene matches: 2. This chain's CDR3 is CASSFRGVEQYF. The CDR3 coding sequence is TGTGCCAGCAGTTTCCGGGGGGTCGAGCAGTACTTC.

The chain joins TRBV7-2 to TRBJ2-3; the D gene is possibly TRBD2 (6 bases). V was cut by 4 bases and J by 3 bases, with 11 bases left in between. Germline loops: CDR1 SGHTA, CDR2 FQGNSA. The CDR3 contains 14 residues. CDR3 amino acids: CASSSLSGTDTQYF. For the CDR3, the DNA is TGTGCCAGCAGCTCGCTTAGCGGTACAGATACGCAGTATTTT.

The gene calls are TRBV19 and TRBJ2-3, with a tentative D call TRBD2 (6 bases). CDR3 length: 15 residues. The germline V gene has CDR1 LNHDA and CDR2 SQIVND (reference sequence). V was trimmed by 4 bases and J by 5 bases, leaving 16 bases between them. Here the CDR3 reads CASSTGGTHRDTQYF. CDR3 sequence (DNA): TGTGCCAGTAGTACGGGCGGGACGCACAGAGATACGCAGTATTTT.

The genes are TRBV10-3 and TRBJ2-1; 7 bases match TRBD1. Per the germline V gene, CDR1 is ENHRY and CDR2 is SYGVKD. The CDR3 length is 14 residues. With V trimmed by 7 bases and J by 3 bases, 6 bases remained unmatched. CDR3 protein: CAITRQGVYNEQFF. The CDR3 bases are TGTGCCATCACCCGCCAGGGGGTCTACAATGAGCAGTTCTTC.

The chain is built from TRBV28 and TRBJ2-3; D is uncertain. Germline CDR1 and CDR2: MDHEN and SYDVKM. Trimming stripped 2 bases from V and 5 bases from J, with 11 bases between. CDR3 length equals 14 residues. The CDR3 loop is CASSLDTPGDTQYF. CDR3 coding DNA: TGTGCCAGCAGTTTAGACACTCCCGGAGATACGCAGTATTTT.

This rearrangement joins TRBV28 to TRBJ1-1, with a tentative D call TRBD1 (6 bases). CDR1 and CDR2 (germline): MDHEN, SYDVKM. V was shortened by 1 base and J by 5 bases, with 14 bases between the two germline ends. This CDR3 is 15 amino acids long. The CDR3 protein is CASSLYGRGGTEAFF. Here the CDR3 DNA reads TGTGCCAGCAGTTTATATGGCAGGGGAGGGACTGAAGCTTTCTTT.

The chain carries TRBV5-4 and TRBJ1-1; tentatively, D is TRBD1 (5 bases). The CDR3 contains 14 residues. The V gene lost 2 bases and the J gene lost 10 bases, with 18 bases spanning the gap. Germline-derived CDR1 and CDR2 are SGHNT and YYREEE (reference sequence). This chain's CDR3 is CASSFGQAWGGAFF. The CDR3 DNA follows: TGTGCCAGCAGCTTCGGCCAGGCGTGGGGGGGAGCTTTCTTT.

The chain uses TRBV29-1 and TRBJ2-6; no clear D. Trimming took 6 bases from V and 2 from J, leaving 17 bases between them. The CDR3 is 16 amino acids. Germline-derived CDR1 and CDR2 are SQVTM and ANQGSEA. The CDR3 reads CSVRSLTAPGANVLTF. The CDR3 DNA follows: TGCAGCGTCCGATCCTTGACGGCCCCTGGGGCCAACGTCCTGACTTTC.

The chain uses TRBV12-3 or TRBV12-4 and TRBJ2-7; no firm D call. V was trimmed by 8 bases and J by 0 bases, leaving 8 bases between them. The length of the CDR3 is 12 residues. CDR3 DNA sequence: TGTGCCAGCGGACCGCTCTCCTACGAGCAGTACTTC. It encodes CASGPLSYEQYF.

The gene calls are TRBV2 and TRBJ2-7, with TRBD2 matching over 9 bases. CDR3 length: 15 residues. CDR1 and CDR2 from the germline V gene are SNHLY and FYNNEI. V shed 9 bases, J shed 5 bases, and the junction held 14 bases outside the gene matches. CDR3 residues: CASRLPASGKNEQYF. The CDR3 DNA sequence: TGTGCCAGTAGATTGCCTGCTAGCGGGAAAAACGAGCAGTACTTC.

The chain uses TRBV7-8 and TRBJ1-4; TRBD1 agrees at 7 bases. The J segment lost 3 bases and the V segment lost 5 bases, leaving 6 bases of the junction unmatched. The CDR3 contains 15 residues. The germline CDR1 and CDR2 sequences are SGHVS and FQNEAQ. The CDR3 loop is CASSPNRGPNEKLFF. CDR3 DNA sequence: TGTGCCAGCAGCCCAAACAGGGGTCCTAATGAAAAACTGTTTTTT. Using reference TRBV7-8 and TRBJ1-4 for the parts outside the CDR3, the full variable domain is GAGVSQSPRYKVAKRGQDVALRCDPISGHVSLFWYQQALGQGPEFLTYFQNEAQLDKSGLPSDRFFAERPEGSVSTLKIQRTQQEDSAVYLCASSPNRGPNEKLFFGSGTQLSVL.

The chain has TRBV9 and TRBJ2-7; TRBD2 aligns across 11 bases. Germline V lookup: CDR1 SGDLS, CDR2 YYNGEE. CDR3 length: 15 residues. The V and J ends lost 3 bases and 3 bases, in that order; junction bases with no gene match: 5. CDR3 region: CASSATSGTGYEQYF. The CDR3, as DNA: TGTGCCAGCAGCGCGACTAGCGGGACGGGCTACGAGCAGTACTTC.

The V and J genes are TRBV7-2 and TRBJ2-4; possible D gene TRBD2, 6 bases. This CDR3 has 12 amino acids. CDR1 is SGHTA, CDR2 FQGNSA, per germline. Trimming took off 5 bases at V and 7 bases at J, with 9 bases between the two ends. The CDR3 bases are TGTGCCAGCAGCCCGGGGGTTAACATTCAGTACTTC. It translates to CASSPGVNIQYF.

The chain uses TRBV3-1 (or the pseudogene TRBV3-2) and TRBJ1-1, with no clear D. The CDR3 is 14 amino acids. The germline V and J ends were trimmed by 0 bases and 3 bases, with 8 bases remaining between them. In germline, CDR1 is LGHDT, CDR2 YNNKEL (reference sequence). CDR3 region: CASSQEGSHTEAFF. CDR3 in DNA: TGTGCCAGCAGCCAAGAAGGCAGCCACACTGAAGCTTTCTTT.

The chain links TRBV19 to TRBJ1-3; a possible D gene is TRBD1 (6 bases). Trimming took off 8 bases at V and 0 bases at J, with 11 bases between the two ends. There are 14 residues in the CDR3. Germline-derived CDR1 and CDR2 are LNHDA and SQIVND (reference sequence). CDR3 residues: CASEGVRSGNTIYF. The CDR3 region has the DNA TGTGCCAGTGAGGGGGTCCGCTCTGGAAACACCATATATTTT.

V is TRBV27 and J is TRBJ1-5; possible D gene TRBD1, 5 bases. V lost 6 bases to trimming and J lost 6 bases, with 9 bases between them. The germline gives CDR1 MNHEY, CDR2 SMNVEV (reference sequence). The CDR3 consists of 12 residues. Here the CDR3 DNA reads TGTGCCAGCAGCGGGGGGAGTCAGCCCCAGCATTTT. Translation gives CASSGGSQPQHF.

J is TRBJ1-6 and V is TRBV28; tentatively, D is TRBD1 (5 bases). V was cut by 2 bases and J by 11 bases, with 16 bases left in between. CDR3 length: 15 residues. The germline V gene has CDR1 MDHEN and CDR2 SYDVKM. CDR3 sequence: CASSLRGGWEPPLHF. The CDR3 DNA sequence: TGTGCCAGCAGTTTAAGGGGTGGTTGGGAGCCACCCCTCCACTTT.

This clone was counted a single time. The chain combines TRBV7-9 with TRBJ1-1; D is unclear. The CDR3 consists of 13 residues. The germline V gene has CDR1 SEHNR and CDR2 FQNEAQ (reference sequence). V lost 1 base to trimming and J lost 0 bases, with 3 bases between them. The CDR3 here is CASSLEMNTEAFF. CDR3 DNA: TGTGCCAGCAGCTTAGAAATGAACACTGAAGCTTTCTTT.

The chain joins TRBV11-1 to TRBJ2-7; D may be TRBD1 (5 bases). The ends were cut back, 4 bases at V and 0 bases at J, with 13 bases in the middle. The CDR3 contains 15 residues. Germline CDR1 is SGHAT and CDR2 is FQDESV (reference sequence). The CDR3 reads CASSSTVTSSYEQYF. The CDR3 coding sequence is TGTGCCAGCAGCTCGACAGTAACCTCCTCCTACGAGCAGTACTTC.